This T cell receptor beta chain was profiled in a study of CD8 T cells in ankylosing spondylitis. Regarding the study as a whole: Disease-linked clones were CD8+ and relatively rare in peripheral blood. Seven to nine highly homologous variants formed a TCR beta motif that appeared characteristic of ankylosing spondylitis blood.

This clonotype was detected many times. Antigen specificity is unknown. The CDR3 runs 13 residues. With 6 bases clipped from V and 5 bases from J, the junction kept 4 bases outside the gene matches. In making TCR beta libraries, quantitative 5'-RACE with molecular barcodes was used. One entry per CDR3 protein, called by TCRdb with MiXCR from the 5' RACE reads. The sample has a few hundred thousand distinct CDR3 sequences; 11% are singletons. The material sequenced was blood, either unsorted or a sorted T cell fraction (not recorded which). The chain uses TRBV12-3 or TRBV12-4 and TRBJ1-5, with 7 bases aligning to TRBD1. The clonotype originates from a female donor with ankylosing spondylitis or in good health (not recorded which). The CDR3 DNA reads as TGTGCCAGCAGCCTTCAGGGGGATCAGCCCCAGCATTTT. This sequence encodes CASSLQGDQPQHF.